The next 11 T cell receptor beta chains were all read from a single sample in a study of blood T cell repertoires in COVID-19. Produced via immunoSEQ multiplex PCR; TCRdb's table is partial and in-frame only. The profile covers hundreds of thousands of clones, with 88% appearing a single time and 10% taken by the ten largest. Sequences were obtained from peripheral blood. The receptors derive from an older woman with COVID-19, enrolled during active disease.

This clone was seen only a few times. This rearrangement joins TRBV30 to TRBJ2-2, with 7 positions matching TRBD2. The germline V gene has CDR1 GTSNPN and CDR2 SVGIG (reference sequence). V lost 5 bases, J lost 7 bases, and 10 bases stayed unmatched. This CDR3 contains 14 residues. The CDR3 protein is CAWGSGGRGGELFF. The DNA for the CDR3 is TGTGCCTGGGGTTCTGGCGGGAGAGGCGGGGAGCTGTTTTTT.

The chain combines TRBV5-3 with TRBJ1-4; possible D gene TRBD1, 5 bases. TRBV5-3 is placed among ORFs of uncertain function. There are 15 residues in the CDR3. Trimming stripped 4 bases from V and 0 bases from J, with 10 bases between. CDR3 nucleotide sequence: TGTGCCAGAAGCGACTTACAGGCAACTAATGAAAAACTGTTTTTT. Encoded protein: CARSDLQATNEKLFF.

The rearrangement links TRBV11-2 to TRBJ1-3; D is perhaps TRBD1 (6 bases). Germline CDR1 and CDR2: SGHAT and FQNNGV. The V and J ends lost 4 bases and 2 bases respectively, with 12 bases between them. This CDR3 has 15 amino acids. The CDR3 sequence is CASSSRQAAGNTIYF. The CDR3 nucleotides read TGTGCCAGCAGCTCTAGACAGGCAGCTGGAAACACCATATATTTT.

This chain uses TRBV6-6 with TRBJ1-2; tentatively, D is TRBD1 (6 bases). Germline V gene sequence: CDR1 MNHNY, CDR2 SVGAGI (reference sequence). The ends were cut back, 7 bases at V and 6 bases at J, with 21 bases in the middle. The CDR3 has 15 residues. The CDR3 DNA reads TGTGCCAGCATTGGTAACAGGGCGATATCGGATGGCTACACCTTC. Amino acid sequence: CASIGNRAISDGYTF.

The V call is TRBV5-1, the J call TRBJ2-1; 12 bases line up with TRBD2. Per the germline V gene, CDR1 is SGHRS and CDR2 is YFSETQ. V lost 0 bases and J lost 8; bases outside the gene matches: 9. The CDR3 is made up of 17 amino acids. The CDR3, as DNA: TGCGCCAGCAGCTTGGTCCCTAGCGGGAGGGCGAGCCATGAGCAGTTCTTC. Its protein is CASSLVPSGRASHEQFF.

The rearrangement joins TRBV7-2 to TRBJ2-3, with TRBD2 as a possible D gene (5 bases). Trimming left V 5 bases short and J 7 bases short, with 13 bases between. CDR3 length: 13 amino acids. The V gene's germline CDR1 is SGHTA and CDR2 FQGNSA. DNA for the CDR3: TGTGCCAGCAGCCCTAATTCGGGAAATACGCAGTATTTT. It encodes CASSPNSGNTQYF.

The chain recombines TRBV6-2 or TRBV6-3 with TRBJ1-2, with D hard to call. CDR1 MNHEY and CDR2 SVGEGT come from the germline V gene. CDR3 size: 12 residues. V was pared by 0 bases and J by 8 bases, with 7 bases between. The CDR3 region has the DNA TGTGCCAGCAGTTACTCGAGATCGGGCTACACCTTC. It encodes CASSYSRSGYTF.

This clone was seen once. The genes are TRBV5-1 and TRBJ2-3; 7 bases line up with TRBD2. The junction had 11 bases not matched to a gene; V was cut back by 7 bases and J by 0 bases. This CDR3 has 16 amino acids. Germline V gene sequence: CDR1 SGHRS, CDR2 YFSETQ. In nucleotides, the CDR3 is TGCGCCAGCCGGCAGGTTGGCGGGAGCAGCACAGATACGCAGTATTTT. Protein product: CASRQVGGSSTDTQYF.

This chain joins TRBV5-1 and TRBJ2-7; 10 bases are shared with TRBD2. This CDR3 spans 20 amino acids. V lost 0 bases to trimming and J lost 0 bases; unmatched junction nucleotides: 15. Germline CDR1 reads SGHRS; CDR2 reads YFSETQ. In nucleotides, the CDR3 is TGCGCCAGCAGCTTGGTCGATATTGGGACTAGCGTTTACCACTCCTACGAGCAGTACTTC. Translated, it gives CASSLVDIGTSVYHSYEQYF.

This clone was found a few times. The chain joins TRBV7-9 to TRBJ1-4; D gene uncertain. This CDR3 is 17 amino acids long. The ends were cut back, 5 bases at V and 2 bases at J, with 18 bases in the middle. The germline gives CDR1 SEHNR, CDR2 FQNEAQ (reference sequence). As DNA, the CDR3 is TGTGCCAGCAGCGGTGGTCCTAGGACGGGGACTAATGAAAAACTGTTTTTT. Translation: CASSGGPRTGTNEKLFF.

About this clone itself: This same CDR3 is encoded by further DNA sequences in the sample. The rearrangement links TRBV19 to TRBJ1-2; TRBD1 is a possible D gene (6 bases). V lost 6 bases, J lost 2 bases, and 10 bases lay in between. From germline, CDR1 is LNHDA and CDR2 SQIVND (reference sequence). The CDR3 has 13 residues. The CDR3 nucleotides read TGTGCCAGTAGCCTTACAGGGAACTATGGCTACACCTTC. Translating gives CASSLTGNYGYTF.